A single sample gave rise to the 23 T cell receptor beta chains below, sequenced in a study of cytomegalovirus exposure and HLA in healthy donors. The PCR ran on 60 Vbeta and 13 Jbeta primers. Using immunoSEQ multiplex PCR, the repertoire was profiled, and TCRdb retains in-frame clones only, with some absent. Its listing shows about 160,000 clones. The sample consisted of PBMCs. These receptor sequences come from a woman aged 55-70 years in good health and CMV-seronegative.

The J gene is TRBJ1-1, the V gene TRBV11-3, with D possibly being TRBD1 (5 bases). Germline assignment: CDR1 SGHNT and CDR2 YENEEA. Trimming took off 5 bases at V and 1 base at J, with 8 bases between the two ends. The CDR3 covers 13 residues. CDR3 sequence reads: CASSVGQNTEAFF. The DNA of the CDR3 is TGTGCCAGCAGCGTTGGACAGAACACTGAAGCTTTCTTT.

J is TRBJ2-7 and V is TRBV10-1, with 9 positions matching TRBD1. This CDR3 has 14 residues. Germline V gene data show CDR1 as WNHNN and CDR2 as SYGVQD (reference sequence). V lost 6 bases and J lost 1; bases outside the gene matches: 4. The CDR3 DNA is TGCGCCAGCAGAAAGGACAGGGGTTCCTACGAGCAGTACTTC. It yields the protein CASRKDRGSYEQYF.

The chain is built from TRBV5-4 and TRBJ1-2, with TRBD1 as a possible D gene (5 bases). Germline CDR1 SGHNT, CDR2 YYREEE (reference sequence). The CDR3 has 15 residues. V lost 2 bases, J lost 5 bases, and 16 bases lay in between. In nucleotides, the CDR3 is TGTGCCAGCAGCTTTTCGGCGGGACTATCGTATGGCTACACCTTC. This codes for CASSFSAGLSYGYTF.

The CDR3 nucleotides are TGTGCCAGCAGCTTAGTAACAGGAGAGTCCTACAATGAGCAGTTCTTC. Translated: CASSLVTGESYNEQFF. The chain couples TRBV7-6 to TRBJ2-1, with D possibly matching TRBD1 (5 bases). This CDR3 comprises 16 residues. Between the trimmed V and J ends, which lost 1 base and 1 base, there was a span of 11 bases. Germline V CDR1 and CDR2: SGHVS, FNYEAQ.

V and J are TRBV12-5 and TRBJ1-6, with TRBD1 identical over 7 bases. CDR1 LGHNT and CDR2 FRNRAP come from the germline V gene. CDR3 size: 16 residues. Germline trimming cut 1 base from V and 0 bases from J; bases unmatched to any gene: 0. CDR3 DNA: TGTGCTAGTGGTTTGGGGACAGGCTCCTATAATTCACCCCTCCACTTT. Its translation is CASGLGTGSYNSPLHF.

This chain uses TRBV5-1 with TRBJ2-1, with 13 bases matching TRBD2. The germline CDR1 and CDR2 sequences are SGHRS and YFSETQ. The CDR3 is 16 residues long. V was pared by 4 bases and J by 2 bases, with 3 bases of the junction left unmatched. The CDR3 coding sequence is TGCGCCAGCAGCCTCACTAGCGGGAGGGCCTACAATGAGCAGTTCTTC. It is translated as CASSLTSGRAYNEQFF.

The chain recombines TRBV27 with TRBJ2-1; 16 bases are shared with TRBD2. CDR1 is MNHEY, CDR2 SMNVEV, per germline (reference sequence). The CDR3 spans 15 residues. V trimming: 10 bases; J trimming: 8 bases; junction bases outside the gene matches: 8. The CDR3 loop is CATKIGTSGRDEQFF. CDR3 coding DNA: TGTGCCACGAAAATTGGGACTAGCGGGAGGGATGAGCAGTTCTTC.

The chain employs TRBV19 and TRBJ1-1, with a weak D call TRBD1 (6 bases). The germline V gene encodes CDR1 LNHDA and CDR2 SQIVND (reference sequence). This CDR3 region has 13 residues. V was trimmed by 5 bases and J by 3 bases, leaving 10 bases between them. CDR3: CASSVKGDTEAFF. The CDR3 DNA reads TGTGCCAGTAGTGTAAAGGGGGACACTGAAGCTTTCTTT. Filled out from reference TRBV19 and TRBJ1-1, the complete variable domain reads DGGITQSPKYLFRKEGQNVTLSCEQNLNHDAMYWYRQDPGQGLRLIYYSQIVNDFQKGDIAEGYSVSREKKESFPLTVTSAQKNPTAFYLCASSVKGDTEAFFGQGTRLTVV.

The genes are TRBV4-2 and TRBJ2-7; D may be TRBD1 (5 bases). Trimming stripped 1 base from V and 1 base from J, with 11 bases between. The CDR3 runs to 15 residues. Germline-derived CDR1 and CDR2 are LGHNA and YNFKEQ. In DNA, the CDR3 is TGTGCCAGCAGCCAAGCCAGGACACGGTCCTACGAGCAGTACTTC. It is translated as CASSQARTRSYEQYF.

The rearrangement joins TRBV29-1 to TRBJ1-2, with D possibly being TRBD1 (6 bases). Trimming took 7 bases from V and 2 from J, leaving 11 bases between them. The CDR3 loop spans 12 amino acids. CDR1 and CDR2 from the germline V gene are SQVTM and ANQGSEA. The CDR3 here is CSAGHLNYGYTF. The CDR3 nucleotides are TGCAGCGCGGGACATCTGAACTATGGCTACACCTTC.

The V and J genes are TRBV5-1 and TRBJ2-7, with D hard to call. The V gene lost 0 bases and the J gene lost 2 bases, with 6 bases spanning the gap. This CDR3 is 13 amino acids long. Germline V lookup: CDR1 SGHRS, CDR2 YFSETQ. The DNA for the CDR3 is TGCGCCAGCAGCTTGGAGTGGCCCTACGAGCAGTACTTC. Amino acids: CASSLEWPYEQYF.

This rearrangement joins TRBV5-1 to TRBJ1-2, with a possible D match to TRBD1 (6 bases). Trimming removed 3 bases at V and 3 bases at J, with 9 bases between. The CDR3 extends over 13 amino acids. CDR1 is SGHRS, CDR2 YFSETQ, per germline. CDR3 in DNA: TGCGCCAGCAGCTCGGGGACACACTATGGCTACACCTTC. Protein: CASSSGTHYGYTF.

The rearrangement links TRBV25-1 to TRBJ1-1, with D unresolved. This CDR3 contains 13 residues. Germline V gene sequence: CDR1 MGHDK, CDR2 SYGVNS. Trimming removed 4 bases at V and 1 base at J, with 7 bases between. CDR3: CASSGYKNTEAFF. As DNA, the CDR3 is TGTGCCAGCAGTGGATATAAGAACACTGAAGCTTTCTTT.

The chain's CDR3 is CASSRRTGGNTEAFF. The CDR3 region has the DNA TGTGCCAGCAGCCGACGGACAGGGGGGAACACTGAAGCTTTCTTT. The chain has TRBV6-5 and TRBJ1-1, with TRBD1 matching 10 bases. The V and J ends lost 6 bases and 1 base, in that order; junction bases with no gene match: 5. Germline-derived CDR1 and CDR2 are MNHEY and SVGAGI. The CDR3 length is 15 residues.

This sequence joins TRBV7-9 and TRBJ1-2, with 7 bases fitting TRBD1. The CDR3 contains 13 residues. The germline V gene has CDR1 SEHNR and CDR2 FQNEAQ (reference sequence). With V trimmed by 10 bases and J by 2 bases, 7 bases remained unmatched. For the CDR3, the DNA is TGTGCCACCGTGGCAGGGGGGAACTATGGCTACACCTTC. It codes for CATVAGGNYGYTF.

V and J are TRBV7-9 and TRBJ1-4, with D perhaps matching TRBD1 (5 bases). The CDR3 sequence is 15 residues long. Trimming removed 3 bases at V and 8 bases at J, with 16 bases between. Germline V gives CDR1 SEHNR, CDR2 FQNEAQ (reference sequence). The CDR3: CASSFYRGGQEKLFF. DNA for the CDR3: TGTGCCAGCAGCTTTTATAGGGGAGGGCAAGAAAAACTGTTTTTT.

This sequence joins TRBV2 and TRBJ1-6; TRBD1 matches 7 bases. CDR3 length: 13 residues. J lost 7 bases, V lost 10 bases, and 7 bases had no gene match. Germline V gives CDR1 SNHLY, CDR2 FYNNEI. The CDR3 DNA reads TGTGCCAAACAGGGGCAATTAAATTCACCCCTCCACTTT. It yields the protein CAKQGQLNSPLHF.

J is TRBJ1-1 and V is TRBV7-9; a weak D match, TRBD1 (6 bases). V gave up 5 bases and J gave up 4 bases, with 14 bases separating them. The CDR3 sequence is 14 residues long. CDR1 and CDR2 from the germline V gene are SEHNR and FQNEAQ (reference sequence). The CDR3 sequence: CASSATDRPTEAFF. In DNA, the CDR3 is TGTGCCAGCAGCGCCACGGACAGACCCACTGAAGCTTTCTTT.

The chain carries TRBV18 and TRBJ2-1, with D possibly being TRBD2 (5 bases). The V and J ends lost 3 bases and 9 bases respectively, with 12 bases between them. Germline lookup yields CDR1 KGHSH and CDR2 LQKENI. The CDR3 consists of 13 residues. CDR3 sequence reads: CASSPGDYGEQFF. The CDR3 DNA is TGTGCCAGCTCACCCGGTGACTACGGTGAGCAGTTCTTC.

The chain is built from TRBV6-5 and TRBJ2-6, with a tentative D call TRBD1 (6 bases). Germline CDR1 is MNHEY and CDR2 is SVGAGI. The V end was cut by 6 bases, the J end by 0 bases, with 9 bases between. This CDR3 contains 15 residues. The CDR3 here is CASRLQGSGANVLTF. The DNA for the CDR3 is TGTGCCAGCAGGCTACAGGGCTCTGGGGCCAACGTCCTGACTTTC.

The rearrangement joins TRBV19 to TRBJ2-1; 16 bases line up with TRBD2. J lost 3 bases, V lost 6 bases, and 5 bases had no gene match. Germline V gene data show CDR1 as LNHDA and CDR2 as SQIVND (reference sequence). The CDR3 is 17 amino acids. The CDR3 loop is CASSTGLAGGHYNEQFF. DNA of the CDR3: TGTGCCAGTAGCACGGGACTAGCGGGGGGGCACTACAATGAGCAGTTCTTC.

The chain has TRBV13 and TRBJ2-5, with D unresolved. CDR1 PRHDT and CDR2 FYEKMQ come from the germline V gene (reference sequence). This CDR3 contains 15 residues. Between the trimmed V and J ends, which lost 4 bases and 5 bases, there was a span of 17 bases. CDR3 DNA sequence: TGTGCCAGCAGCTCACCTAAATTTTCCAAGGAGACCCAGTACTTC. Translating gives CASSSPKFSKETQYF.

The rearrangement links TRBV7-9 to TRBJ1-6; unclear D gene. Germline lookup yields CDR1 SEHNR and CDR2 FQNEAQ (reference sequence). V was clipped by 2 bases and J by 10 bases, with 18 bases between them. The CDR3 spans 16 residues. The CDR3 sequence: CASSLTLSFGESPLHF. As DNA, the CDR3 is TGTGCCAGCAGCTTAACCCTTTCTTTCGGGGAATCACCCCTCCACTTT.